The clone carrying this T cell receptor (beta chain) came up a few times. Its antigen is unknown. CDR3 size: 12 residues. From germline, CDR1 is DFQATT and CDR2 SNEGSKA (reference sequence). Trimming shortened V by 6 bases and J by 8 bases, and 14 bases separated the two germline ends. The data were obtained in a study of vaccination and CD4 T cells after COVID-19. The overall study: Post-vaccine sampling followed dose two by a median approximately 74 days (range 14 to 241). The cells in question were stimulated using overlapping spike peptides derived from SARS-CoV-2, HCoV-NL63, HCoV-OC43 and HCoV-229E.

The Oncomine TCR Beta short-read assay was what sequenced the DNA obtained from cultured CD4+ T cells. TCRdb called the PCR reads again in MiXCR, with one record for every CDR3 protein. The data show more than 9,000 distinct CDR3 sequences, roughly 29% seen once. Specified treatment: roughly ten-day PBMC culture with coronavirus spike peptide pools or control peptides (ViraFEST assay). The chain carries TRBV20-1 and TRBJ2-1; tentatively, D is TRBD2 (6 bases). Sequences were obtained from cultured CD4+ T cells from blood. This TCR came from a human donor with COVID-19. The CDR3 DNA reads TGCAGTGCCGCGACTAGTTTGTATGAGCAGTTCTTC. It codes for CSAATSLYEQFF.